The 21 T cell receptor beta chains below all came from one sample that was sequenced in a study of T cells in Graves' hyperthyroidism and ophthalmopathy. RNA transcripts were the template for amplifying TCR beta CDR3 regions. HTBI primers were employed in a first-round RT-PCR of the TCR CDR3. TCRdb re-called the multiplex PCR reads with MiXCR, one entry per CDR3 protein. The sample carries over 250,000 distinct CDR3 sequences, about 13% recorded once. Sequences were obtained from blood. Receptor source: a woman aged 40 to 55 with Graves' ophthalmopathy.

This clonotype was seen many times. The chain couples TRBV6-1 to TRBJ1-1; a weak D match, TRBD1 (5 bases). V was shortened by 4 bases and J by 6 bases, with 15 bases between the two germline ends. CDR1 is MNHNS and CDR2 is SASEGT in the germline V gene. This CDR3 region has 14 residues. Here the CDR3 DNA reads TGTGCCAGCAGTGCGTCGTGGGGGGTCCCTGAAGCTTTCTTT. Translated: CASSASWGVPEAFF.

This clonotype has a count of ten or more. The J gene is TRBJ1-5, the V gene TRBV12-3 or TRBV12-4, with D possibly being TRBD1 (6 bases). The CDR3 is 14 residues long. V lost 3 bases, J lost 7 bases, and 13 bases lay in between. This CDR3 reads CASSFSAGAQPQHF. The CDR3 DNA sequence: TGTGCCAGCAGTTTTAGCGCAGGGGCACAGCCCCAGCATTTT.

This clonotype has more than one count but fewer than ten. The chain joins TRBV27 to TRBJ2-1; D gene uncertain. The V gene's germline CDR1 is MNHEY and CDR2 SMNVEV (reference sequence). The CDR3 runs 15 residues. V lost 6 bases, J lost 7 bases, and 19 bases lay in between. The CDR3, as DNA: TGTGCCAGCAGCCCCCCTGGTTCGGGCTGGAATGAGCAGTTCTTC. This translates into CASSPPGSGWNEQFF.

This clonotype has ten or more counts. This chain connects TRBV27 to TRBJ1-1; 8 nucleotides line up with TRBD1. This CDR3 region has 14 residues. The V segment lost 6 bases and the J segment 5 bases; nucleotides outside the gene matches: 8. Germline V gives CDR1 MNHEY, CDR2 SMNVEV (reference sequence). The CDR3 coding sequence is TGTGCCAGCAGCTCGGACAGGGCAGTGACTGAAGCTTTCTTT. It codes for CASSSDRAVTEAFF.

This clonotype has a count of ten or more. This chain connects TRBV20-1 to TRBJ1-6, with 9 bases lining up with TRBD1. The trim removed 6 bases at V and 5 bases at J, leaving 11 bases unmatched. This CDR3 spans 16 amino acids. Germline assignment: CDR1 DFQATT and CDR2 SNEGSKA (reference sequence). The CDR3 DNA sequence: TGCAGTGCCCCCGGGACAGGGAAGCGGGATAATTCACCCCTCCACTTT. It encodes CSAPGTGKRDNSPLHF.

Comment on this clonotype: With a much larger clone just one base away, this may be a read error. The chain joins TRBV20-1 to TRBJ2-5; TRBD1 might be the D (7 bases). The CDR3 runs to 14 residues. In germline, CDR1 is DFQATT, CDR2 SNEGSKA (reference sequence). CDR3 region: CGADQGGVAETQHF. DNA for the CDR3: TGCGGTGCTGACCAGGGGGGAGTGGCCGAGACCCAGCACTTC.

V and J are TRBV7-9 and TRBJ1-1; 11 bases align to TRBD1. There are 16 residues in the CDR3. With V trimmed by 2 bases and J by 6 bases, 8 bases remained unmatched. CDR1 and CDR2 (germline): SEHNR, FQNEAQ (reference sequence). CDR3 sequence reads: CASSLPGGTGGPEAFF. In nucleotides, the CDR3 is TGTGCCAGCAGCTTACCAGGCGGGACAGGGGGTCCTGAAGCTTTCTTT. The variable domain in full, with the rest retrieved from reference TRBV7-9 and TRBJ1-1, is DTGVSQNPRHKITKRGQNVTFRCDPISEHNRLYWYRQTLGQGPEFLTYFQNEAQLEKSRLLSDRFSAERPKGSFSTLEIQRTEQGDSAMYLCASSLPGGTGGPEAFFGQGTRLTVV.

With regard to this clonotype: This may stem from a read error, because a much larger clone lies one nucleotide away. V usage is TRBV6-1 and J usage is TRBJ2-2; possible D gene TRBD2, 6 bases. This CDR3 spans 15 amino acids. Germline assignment: CDR1 MNHNS and CDR2 SASEGT. CDR3 coding DNA: TGTGCCAGCAGTGATCGCCGGGGGAATATCGGGGAGCCGTTTTTT. Translating it yields CASSDRRGNIGEPFF.

This clonotype appeared many times. The gene calls are TRBV25-1 and TRBJ2-1; TRBD2 is a possible D gene (6 bases). Per germline, CDR1 MGHDK and CDR2 SYGVNS. CDR3 size: 16 residues. Trimming took off 4 bases at V and 9 bases at J, with 22 bases between the two ends. CDR3 sequence (DNA): TGTGCCAGCAGTGCTGTAACGGGAGTTTTTTCCGGTGAGCAGTTCTTC. Protein: CASSAVTGVFSGEQFF.

In this sample, this clonotype turned up many times. The chain employs TRBV12-5 and TRBJ2-3; TRBD2 is a possible D gene (5 bases). Trimming shortened V by 0 bases and J by 4 bases, and 11 bases separated the two germline ends. The CDR3 extends over 15 amino acids. Germline CDR1 reads LGHNT; CDR2 reads FRNRAP. This CDR3 is CASGLVRSSPDTQYF. The CDR3 bases are TGTGCTAGTGGTTTGGTACGGTCTAGCCCAGATACGCAGTATTTT.

This clonotype was found many times. The genes are TRBV28 and TRBJ2-1; the D gene is possibly TRBD2 (6 bases). The germline CDR1 and CDR2 sequences are MDHEN and SYDVKM. The CDR3 extends over 19 amino acids. The V end was cut by 5 bases, the J end by 0 bases, with 23 bases between. The CDR3 here is CASSTFSPFSGSSYNEQFF. The CDR3 coding sequence is TGTGCCAGCAGTACTTTTTCCCCTTTTAGCGGTAGCTCCTACAATGAGCAGTTCTTC.

Many counts were recorded for this clonotype. The genes are TRBV12-3 or TRBV12-4 and TRBJ1-1; D unresolved. The V gene lost 6 bases and the J gene lost 0 bases, with 5 bases spanning the gap. The CDR3 covers 12 residues. The CDR3 DNA follows: TGTGCCAGCAGCCTCATGAACACTGAAGCTTTCTTT. Its translation is CASSLMNTEAFF.

Ten or more counts support this clonotype. The rearrangement joins TRBV11-3 to TRBJ1-1; tentative D call: TRBD1 (5 bases). V gave up 5 bases and J gave up 4 bases, with 17 bases separating them. This CDR3 is 15 amino acids long. Germline CDR1 is SGHNT and CDR2 is YENEEA. CDR3 residues: CASSTLRQFITEAFF. CDR3 bases: TGTGCCAGCAGCACACTTCGACAGTTTATCACTGAAGCTTTCTTT.

This clonotype occurred many times. CDR3 DNA sequence: TGTGCCAGCAGCTTCGGACAGGGGAGAAACTATGGCTACACCTTC. Protein product: CASSFGQGRNYGYTF. The chain uses TRBV11-2 and TRBJ1-2; TRBD1 aligns across 9 bases. The CDR3 spans 15 residues. V shed 3 bases and J 2 bases; nucleotides not matched to a gene: 4. CDR1 is SGHAT and CDR2 is FQNNGV in the germline V gene.

This clonotype occurred many times. The chain is built from TRBV27 and TRBJ1-4; no clear D. Between the trimmed V and J ends, which lost 2 bases and 4 bases, there was a span of 5 bases. The CDR3 is 13 amino acids. Germline assignment: CDR1 MNHEY and CDR2 SMNVEV (reference sequence). The CDR3 loop reads CASSLRINEKLFF. The CDR3 region has the DNA TGTGCCAGCAGTTTACGGATTAATGAAAAACTGTTTTTT.

In this sample, this clonotype turned up a few times. This chain uses TRBV2 with TRBJ2-2; D may be TRBD2 (6 bases). Germline loops: CDR1 SNHLY, CDR2 FYNNEI. Trimming took off 6 bases at V and 1 base at J, with 9 bases between the two ends. The CDR3 extends over 14 amino acids. Here the CDR3 DNA reads TGTGCCAGCAGAATGCGGGGGAACACCGGGGAGCTGTTTTTT. Residues: CASRMRGNTGELFF.

The V and J genes are TRBV19 and TRBJ2-1, with 7 positions matching TRBD2. Germline lookup yields CDR1 LNHDA and CDR2 SQIVND (reference sequence). V dropped 4 bases and J dropped 15; count of bases not matched to a gene: 6. The CDR3 extends over 11 amino acids. The CDR3 spells CASSNRDYLFF. In nucleotides, the CDR3 is TGTGCCAGTAGTAACCGGGACTACTTGTTCTTC.

This clonotype was detected only a few times. The V gene is TRBV6-1, the J gene TRBJ2-2, with D tentatively TRBD2 (7 bases). The CDR3 sequence is 14 residues long. V lost 7 bases to trimming and J lost 6 bases, with 15 bases between them. Germline CDR1 reads MNHNS; CDR2 reads SASEGT. CDR3 nucleotide sequence: TGTGCCAGCACTGAGGGGGGGCGGTCCGGGGAGCTGTTTTTT. It codes for CASTEGGRSGELFF.

This clonotype was found many times. CDR3 sequence reads: CASSATESTDTQYF. CDR3 bases: TGTGCCAGCAGTGCGACAGAGAGCACAGATACGCAGTATTTT. The chain has TRBV6-1 and TRBJ2-3; D may be TRBD1 (5 bases). This CDR3 spans 14 amino acids. V dropped 4 bases and J dropped 0 bases, with 8 bases sitting between them. Germline loops: CDR1 MNHNS, CDR2 SASEGT.

This clonotype was picked up a small number of times. The chain employs TRBV7-9 and TRBJ2-2; 10 bases align to TRBD2. With 5 bases clipped from V and 4 bases from J, the junction kept 4 bases outside the gene matches. The CDR3 runs to 15 residues. The germline V gene encodes CDR1 SEHNR and CDR2 FQNEAQ (reference sequence). CDR3 in DNA: TGTGCCAGCAGCCCTCAGCGGGGGGGCACCGGGGAGCTGTTTTTT. Protein product: CASSPQRGGTGELFF.

This clonotype has more than one count but fewer than ten. Given a much more abundant clone one base away, this may be a read error. CDR3 region: CASRGTTRGKETQYF. Here the CDR3 DNA reads TGTGCCAGCAGAGGAACGACAAGGGGCAAAGAGACCCAGTACTTC. The chain couples TRBV12-3 or TRBV12-4 to TRBJ2-5, with a possible D match to TRBD1 (5 bases). The V end lost 6 bases, the J end lost 3 bases, and 17 bases lay between the germline ends. The CDR3 length is 15 residues.